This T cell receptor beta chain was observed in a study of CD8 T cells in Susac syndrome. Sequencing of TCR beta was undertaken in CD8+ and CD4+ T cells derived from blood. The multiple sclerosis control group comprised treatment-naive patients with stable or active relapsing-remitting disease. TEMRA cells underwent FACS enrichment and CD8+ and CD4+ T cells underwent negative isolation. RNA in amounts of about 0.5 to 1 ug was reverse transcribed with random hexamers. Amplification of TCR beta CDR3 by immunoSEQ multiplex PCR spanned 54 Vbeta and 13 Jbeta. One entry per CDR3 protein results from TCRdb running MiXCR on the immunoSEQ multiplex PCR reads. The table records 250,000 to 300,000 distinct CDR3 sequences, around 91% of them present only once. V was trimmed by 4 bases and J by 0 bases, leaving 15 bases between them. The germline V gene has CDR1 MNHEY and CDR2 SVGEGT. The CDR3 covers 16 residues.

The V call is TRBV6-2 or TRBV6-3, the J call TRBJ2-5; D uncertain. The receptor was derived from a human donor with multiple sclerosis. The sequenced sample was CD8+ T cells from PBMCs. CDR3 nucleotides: TGTGCCAGCAGTTTTTTGACACCAACCTACCAAGAGACCCAGTACTTC. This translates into CASSFLTPTYQETQYF.